The 20 T cell receptor beta chains below come from one sample, sequenced in a study of Tregs in tolerant kidney transplant recipients. Using immunoSEQ multiplex PCR, the repertoire was profiled, and TCRdb retains in-frame clones only, with some absent. The sample carries tens of thousands of clones, 85% to 90% recorded once. The material sequenced was CD4+ T cells from blood, taken before the transplant. Source of these receptors: a human donor who received a combined kidney and bone marrow transplant.

The V gene is TRBV5-4, the J gene TRBJ2-7, with 9 bases matching TRBD2. The V gene's germline CDR1 is SGHNT and CDR2 YYREEE (reference sequence). Losses at the gene ends were 5 bases for V and 2 bases for J; bases not matched to a gene: 11. CDR3 size: 16 residues. CDR3 loop: CASRRGGSGSTYEQYF. CDR3 sequence (DNA): TGTGCCAGCAGACGAGGTGGTAGCGGGAGCACCTACGAGCAGTACTTC.

The chain uses TRBV5-1 and TRBJ2-1; TRBD2 is a possible D gene (5 bases). V was clipped by 1 base and J by 3 bases, with 14 bases between them. Germline CDR1 SGHRS, CDR2 YFSETQ. The length of the CDR3 is 16 residues. DNA for the CDR3: TGCGCCAGCAGCTTGCCAGGAAGCGGAAACTACAATGAGCAGTTCTTC. Amino acids: CASSLPGSGNYNEQFF.

This chain joins TRBV27 and TRBJ2-3; TRBD2 is a possible D gene (5 bases). The CDR3 is made up of 15 amino acids. Trimming took off 3 bases at V and 0 bases at J, with 10 bases between the two ends. CDR1 MNHEY and CDR2 SMNVEV come from the germline V gene (reference sequence). The CDR3 DNA sequence: TGTGCCAGCAGTTTTTACGGGATTAGCACAGATACGCAGTATTTT. Amino acid sequence: CASSFYGISTDTQYF.

The V gene is TRBV6-5, the J gene TRBJ2-3, with D possibly being TRBD2 (5 bases). Germline CDR1 is MNHEY and CDR2 is SVGAGI. The CDR3 spans 14 residues. The V gene lost 5 bases and the J gene lost 0 bases, with 9 bases spanning the gap. The CDR3 is CASSPLASTDTQYF. Written as DNA, the CDR3 is TGTGCCAGCAGTCCTCTAGCTAGCACAGATACGCAGTATTTT.

The genes are TRBV28 and TRBJ1-3; maybe TRBD1 (6 bases). V gave up 6 bases and J gave up 1 base, with 13 bases separating them. Germline V lookup: CDR1 MDHEN, CDR2 SYDVKM. There are 15 residues in the CDR3. The CDR3 DNA reads TGTGCCAGCAGGCCAGGGGATGAATCTGGAAACACCATATATTTT. Translated, it gives CASRPGDESGNTIYF.

The chain uses TRBV7-2 and TRBJ2-3, with 7 bases that match TRBD2. The CDR3 sequence is 16 residues long. Germline CDR1 reads SGHTA; CDR2 reads FQGNSA. The junction had 10 bases not matched to a gene; V was cut back by 5 bases and J by 2 bases. The CDR3 spells CASSPRGSQVTDTQYF. The CDR3, as DNA: TGTGCCAGCAGCCCCCGCGGGAGCCAGGTCACAGATACGCAGTATTTT. Filled out from reference TRBV7-2 and TRBJ2-3, the complete variable domain reads GAGVSQSPSNKVTEKGKDVELRCDPISGHTALYWYRQSLGQGLEFLIYFQGNSAPDKSGLPSDRFSAERTGGSVSTLTIQRTQQEDSAVYLCASSPRGSQVTDTQYFGPGTRLTVL.

This rearrangement joins TRBV5-6 to TRBJ1-1, with D maybe TRBD1 (6 bases). The CDR3 length is 15 residues. Per germline, CDR1 SGHDT and CDR2 YYEEEE. The ends were cut back, 1 base at V and 4 bases at J, with 14 bases in the middle. The CDR3 loop reads CASSLRGGGSTEAFF. The DNA for the CDR3 is TGTGCCAGCAGCTTGAGAGGGGGGGGCAGCACTGAAGCTTTCTTT.

This CDR3 reads CASVPEQGAPGELFF. CDR3 sequence (DNA): TGTGCCAGCGTCCCTGAACAGGGGGCCCCCGGGGAGCTGTTTTTT. This chain connects TRBV7-7 to TRBJ2-2; 9 bases match TRBD1. CDR3 length equals 15 residues. Germline V gene data show CDR1 as SSHAT and CDR2 as FNYEAQ (reference sequence). Losses at the gene ends were 8 bases for V and 6 bases for J; bases not matched to a gene: 10.

This sequence joins TRBV18 and TRBJ1-4; 7 bases agree with TRBD1. Germline V lookup: CDR1 KGHSH, CDR2 LQKENI. The CDR3 contains 15 residues. V lost 2 bases and J lost 4; bases outside the gene matches: 4. The CDR3 here is CASSPDRDLNEKLFF. The CDR3 nucleotides are TGTGCCAGCTCACCAGACAGGGACCTTAATGAAAAACTGTTTTTT.

CDR3 loop: CASSLGTASGNTIYF. The DNA for the CDR3 is TGTGCCAGCAGTTTGGGGACAGCCTCTGGAAACACCATATATTTT. The chain uses TRBV28 and TRBJ1-3; 7 bases map to TRBD1. The V segment lost 3 bases and the J segment 0 bases; nucleotides outside the gene matches: 2. This CDR3 has 15 residues. Germline-derived CDR1 and CDR2 are MDHEN and SYDVKM.

V is TRBV28 and J is TRBJ2-7; 8 positions agree with TRBD2. The germline gives CDR1 MDHEN, CDR2 SYDVKM. The CDR3 consists of 16 residues. Losses at the gene ends were 3 bases for V and 2 bases for J; bases not matched to a gene: 9. The CDR3 nucleotides are TGTGCCAGCAGTTTGCTTCGTACTAGCGGCACCTACGAGCAGTACTTC. Translating gives CASSLLRTSGTYEQYF.

The V call is TRBV13, the J call TRBJ2-7; 10 bases agree with TRBD2. The CDR3 runs to 14 residues. From germline, CDR1 is PRHDT and CDR2 FYEKMQ (reference sequence). J gave up 2 bases and V 5 bases, and 3 bases lay outside the gene matches. The CDR3, as DNA: TGTGCCAGCAGCCCAAGCGGGAGGGCCTACGAGCAGTACTTC. It encodes CASSPSGRAYEQYF.

The chain uses TRBV28 and TRBJ1-2, with TRBD1 identical over 11 bases. The germline CDR1 and CDR2 sequences are MDHEN and SYDVKM. The CDR3 has 18 amino acids. Trimming cost V 6 bases and J 4 bases; bases outside gene matches: 16. CDR3 DNA sequence: TGTGCCAGCAGCCCCCTTCACCTTAGGACAGGGGGCTCCTATGGCTACACCTTC. Translation: CASSPLHLRTGGSYGYTF.

The chain uses TRBV21-1 and TRBJ2-7; no DNA check was done on the table's D call, TRBD1. TRBV21-1 counts as a pseudogene. The CDR3 is made up of 16 amino acids. DNA for the CDR3: TGTGCCAGCAGCAAAGCTGTAGGGGACAGGGGCGACGAGCAGTACTTC. Its protein is CASSKAVGDRGDEQYF.

This chain links TRBV7-3 with TRBJ2-7; D may be TRBD2 (6 bases). The CDR3 totals 14 residues. Germline values: CDR1 SGHTA, CDR2 FQGTGA. V dropped 1 base and J dropped 2 bases, with 9 bases sitting between them. The CDR3: CASSLMGGAYEQYF. DNA of the CDR3: TGTGCCAGCAGCTTAATGGGCGGGGCCTACGAGCAGTACTTC.

The J gene is TRBJ2-1, the V gene TRBV5-1, with 16 bases lining up with TRBD2. There are 18 residues in the CDR3. J was trimmed by 2 bases and V by 5 bases; bases with no gene match: 7. The germline V gene encodes CDR1 SGHRS and CDR2 YFSETQ. Here the CDR3 reads CASSPGTSGRGPYNEQFF. The CDR3 DNA reads as TGCGCCAGCAGTCCCGGGACTAGCGGGAGGGGCCCCTACAATGAGCAGTTCTTC.

J is TRBJ2-7 and V is TRBV20-1; D gene uncertain. Germline CDR1 reads DFQATT; CDR2 reads SNEGSKA (reference sequence). This CDR3 is 11 amino acids long. V was cut by 1 base and J by 9 bases, with 10 bases left in between. CDR3 in amino acids: CSARVQMRQYF. In DNA, the CDR3 is TGCAGTGCTAGAGTACAGATGAGGCAGTACTTC.

The chain combines TRBV11-3 with TRBJ2-1; the match to TRBD2 covers 10 bases. V was pared by 1 base and J by 6 bases, with 6 bases of the junction left unmatched. The CDR3 runs 16 residues. CDR1 is SGHNT and CDR2 is YENEEA in the germline V gene. The CDR3 DNA is TGTGCCAGCAGCTTAGCGGCTAGCGGGAGCTTCAATGAGCAGTTCTTC. Amino acid sequence: CASSLAASGSFNEQFF.

CDR3 loop: CASSSRDRGRPRTYTF. CDR3 nucleotides: TGTGCCAGCAGCTCCCGGGACAGGGGACGCCCTCGGACCTACACCTTC. V and J are TRBV5-6 and TRBJ1-2, with TRBD1 matching 10 bases. The CDR3 is made up of 16 amino acids. CDR1 is SGHDT and CDR2 is YYEEEE in the germline V gene. The trim removed 3 bases at V and 10 bases at J, leaving 15 bases unmatched.

This chain joins TRBV28 and TRBJ2-1; 7 positions match TRBD1. This CDR3 spans 16 amino acids. The junction had 3 bases not matched to a gene; V was cut back by 1 base and J by 0 bases. Germline values: CDR1 MDHEN, CDR2 SYDVKM. For the CDR3, the DNA is TGTGCCAGCAGTTTATCGGGACAGAGCTCCTACAATGAGCAGTTCTTC. Translating gives CASSLSGQSSYNEQFF.